This T cell receptor beta chain was observed in a study of blood T cells in healthy people across ages. Only a few counts were recorded for this clonotype. The antigen remains unidentified. Findings and limits, study-wide: Percentage of naive T cells showed a strong correlation with TCR beta diversity. A roughly linear age-dependent decrease characterized TCR beta diversity per million T cells.

Sample-barcoded 5' priming and a J-beta primer mix drove a second PCR of about 6 to 11 cycles. A single record per CDR3 protein comes from TCRdb applying MiXCR to the 5' RACE reads. Counted here are 800,000 or so distinct CDR3 sequences, approximately 65% occurring once; the ten biggest clones make up about 30%. The CDR3 is 17 residues long. Per germline, CDR1 MNHEY and CDR2 SMNVEV (reference sequence). V lost 4 bases and J lost 0, with 19 bases in between. This receptor was identified in a man aged 25 to 40 in good health. This chain uses TRBV27 with TRBJ2-7; D is possibly TRBD2 (5 bases). Sequencing was performed on blood. CDR3 DNA sequence: TGTGCCAGCAGTTCCAACCCTCGCGGGTTCCTCTCCTACGAGCAGTACTTC. Its protein product is CASSSNPRGFLSYEQYF.